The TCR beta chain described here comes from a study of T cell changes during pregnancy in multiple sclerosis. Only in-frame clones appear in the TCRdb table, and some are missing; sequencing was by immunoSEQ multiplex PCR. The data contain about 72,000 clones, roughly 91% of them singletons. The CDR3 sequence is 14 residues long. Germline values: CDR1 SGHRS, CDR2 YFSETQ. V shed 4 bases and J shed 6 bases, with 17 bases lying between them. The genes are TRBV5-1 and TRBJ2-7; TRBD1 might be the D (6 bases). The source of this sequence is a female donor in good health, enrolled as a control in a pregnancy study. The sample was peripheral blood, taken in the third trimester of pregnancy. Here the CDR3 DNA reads TGCGCCAGCAGCATCGGGACAACCTCACTCGAGCAGTACTTC. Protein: CASSIGTTSLEQYF.